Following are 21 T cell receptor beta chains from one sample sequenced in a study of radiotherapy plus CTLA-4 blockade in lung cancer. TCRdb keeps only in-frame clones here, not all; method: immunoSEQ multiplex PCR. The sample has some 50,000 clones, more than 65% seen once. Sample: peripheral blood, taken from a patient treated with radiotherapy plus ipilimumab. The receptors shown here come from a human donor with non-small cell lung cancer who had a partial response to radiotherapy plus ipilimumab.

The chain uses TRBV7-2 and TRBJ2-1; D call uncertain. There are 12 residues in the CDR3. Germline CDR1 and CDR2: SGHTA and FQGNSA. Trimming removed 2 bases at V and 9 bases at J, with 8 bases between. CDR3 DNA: TGTGCCAGCAGCTTAAGGCCAGGTGAGCAGTTCTTC. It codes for CASSLRPGEQFF.

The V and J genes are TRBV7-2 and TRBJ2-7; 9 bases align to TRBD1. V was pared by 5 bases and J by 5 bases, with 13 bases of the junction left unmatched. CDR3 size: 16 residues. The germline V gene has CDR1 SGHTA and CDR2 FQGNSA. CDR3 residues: CASSPDPGQGLDEQYF. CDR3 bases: TGTGCCAGCAGCCCCGACCCGGGACAGGGCCTCGACGAGCAGTACTTC.

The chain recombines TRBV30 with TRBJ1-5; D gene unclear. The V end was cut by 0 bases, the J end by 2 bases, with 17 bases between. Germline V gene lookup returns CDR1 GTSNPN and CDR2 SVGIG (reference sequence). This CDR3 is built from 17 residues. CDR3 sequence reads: CAWSVLGGRGGNQPQHF. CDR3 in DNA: TGTGCCTGGAGTGTACTAGGAGGGCGCGGGGGCAATCAGCCCCAGCATTTT.

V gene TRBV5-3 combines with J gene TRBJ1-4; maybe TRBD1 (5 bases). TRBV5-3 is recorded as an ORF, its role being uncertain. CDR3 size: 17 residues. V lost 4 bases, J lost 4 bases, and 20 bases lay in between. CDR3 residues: CARSPRGGELGNEKLFF. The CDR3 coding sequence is TGTGCCAGAAGCCCCCGGGGCGGGGAATTAGGTAATGAAAAACTGTTTTTT.

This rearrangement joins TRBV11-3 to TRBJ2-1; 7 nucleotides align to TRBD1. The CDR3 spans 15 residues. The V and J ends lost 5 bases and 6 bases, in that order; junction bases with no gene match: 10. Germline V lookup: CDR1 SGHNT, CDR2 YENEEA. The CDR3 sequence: CASSQDRRHSNEQFF. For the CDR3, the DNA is TGTGCCAGCAGCCAGGACAGGAGACACAGCAATGAGCAGTTCTTC.

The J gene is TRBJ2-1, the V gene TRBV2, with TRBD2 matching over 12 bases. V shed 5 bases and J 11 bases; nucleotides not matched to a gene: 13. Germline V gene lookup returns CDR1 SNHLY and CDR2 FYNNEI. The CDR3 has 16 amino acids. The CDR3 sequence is CASSSQTSGGPLQQFF. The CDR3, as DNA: TGTGCCAGCAGTTCCCAGACTAGCGGGGGCCCCCTACAGCAGTTCTTC.

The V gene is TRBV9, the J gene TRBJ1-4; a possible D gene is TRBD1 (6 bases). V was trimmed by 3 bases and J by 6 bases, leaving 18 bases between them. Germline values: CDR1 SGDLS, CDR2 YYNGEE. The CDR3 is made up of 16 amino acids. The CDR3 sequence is CASSEGGAGVDEKLFF. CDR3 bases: TGTGCCAGCAGCGAGGGGGGGGCAGGGGTGGATGAAAAACTGTTTTTT.

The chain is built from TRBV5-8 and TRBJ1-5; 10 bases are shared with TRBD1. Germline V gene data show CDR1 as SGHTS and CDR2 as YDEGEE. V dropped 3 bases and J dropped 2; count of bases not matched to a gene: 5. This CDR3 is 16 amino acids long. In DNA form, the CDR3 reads TGTGCCAGCAGCTCCTTGACAGGGGGCGGCAATCAGCCCCAGCATTTT. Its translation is CASSSLTGGGNQPQHF.

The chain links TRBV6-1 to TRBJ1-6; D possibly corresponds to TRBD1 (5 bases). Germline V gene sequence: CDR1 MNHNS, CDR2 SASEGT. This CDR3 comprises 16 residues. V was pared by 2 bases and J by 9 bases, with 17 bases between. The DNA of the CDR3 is TGTGCCAGCAGTGAACCCACAGGTATTGGTTCTTCACCCCTCCACTTT. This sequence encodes CASSEPTGIGSSPLHF.

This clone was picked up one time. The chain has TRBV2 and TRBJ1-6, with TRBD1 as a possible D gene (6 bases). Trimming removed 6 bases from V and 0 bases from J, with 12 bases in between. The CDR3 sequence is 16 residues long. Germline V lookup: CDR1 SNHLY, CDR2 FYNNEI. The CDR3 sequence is CASRGGGYSYNSPLHF. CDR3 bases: TGTGCCAGCAGGGGAGGGGGGTACTCCTATAATTCACCCCTCCACTTT.

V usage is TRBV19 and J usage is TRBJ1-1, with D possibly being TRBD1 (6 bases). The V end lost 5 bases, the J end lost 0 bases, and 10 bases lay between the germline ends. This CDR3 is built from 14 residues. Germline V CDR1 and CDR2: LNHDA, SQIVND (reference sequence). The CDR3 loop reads CASSRQEVNTEAFF. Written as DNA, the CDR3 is TGTGCCAGTAGTCGACAGGAGGTGAACACTGAAGCTTTCTTT.

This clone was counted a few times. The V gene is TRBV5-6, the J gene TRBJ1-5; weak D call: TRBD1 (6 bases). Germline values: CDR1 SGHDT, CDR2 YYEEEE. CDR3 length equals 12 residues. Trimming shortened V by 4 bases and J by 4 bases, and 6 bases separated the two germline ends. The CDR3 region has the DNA TGTGCCAGCAGCCAGGGGAATCAGCCCCAGCATTTT. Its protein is CASSQGNQPQHF.

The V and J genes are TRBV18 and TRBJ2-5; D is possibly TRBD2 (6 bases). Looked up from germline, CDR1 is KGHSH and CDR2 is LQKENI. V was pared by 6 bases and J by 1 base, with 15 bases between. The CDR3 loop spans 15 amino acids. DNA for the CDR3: TGTGCCAGCTCCCAAGTTGGGGGGTCCCAAGAGACCCAGTACTTC. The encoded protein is CASSQVGGSQETQYF.

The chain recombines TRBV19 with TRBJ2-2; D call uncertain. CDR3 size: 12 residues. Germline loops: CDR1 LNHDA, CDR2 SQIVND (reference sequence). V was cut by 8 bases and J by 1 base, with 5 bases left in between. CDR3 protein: CASGQNTGELFF. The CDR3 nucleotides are TGTGCCAGTGGGCAGAACACCGGGGAGCTGTTTTTT.

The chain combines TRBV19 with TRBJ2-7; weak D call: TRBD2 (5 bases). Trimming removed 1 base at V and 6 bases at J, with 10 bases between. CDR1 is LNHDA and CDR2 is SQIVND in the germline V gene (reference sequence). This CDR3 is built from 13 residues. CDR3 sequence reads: CASSIASRAEQYF. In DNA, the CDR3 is TGTGCCAGTAGTATAGCTTCGCGGGCCGAGCAGTACTTC. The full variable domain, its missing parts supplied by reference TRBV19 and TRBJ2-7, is DGGITQSPKYLFRKEGQNVTLSCEQNLNHDAMYWYRQDPGQGLRLIYYSQIVNDFQKGDIAEGYSVSREKKESFPLTVTSAQKNPTAFYLCASSIASRAEQYFGPGTRLTVT.

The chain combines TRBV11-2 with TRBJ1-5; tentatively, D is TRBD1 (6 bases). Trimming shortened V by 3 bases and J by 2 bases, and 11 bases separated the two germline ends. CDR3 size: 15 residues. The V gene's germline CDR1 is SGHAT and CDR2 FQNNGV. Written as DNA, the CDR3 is TGTGCCAGCAGCTTGGGGGGGCTCGGCAATCAGCCCCAGCATTTT. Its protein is CASSLGGLGNQPQHF.

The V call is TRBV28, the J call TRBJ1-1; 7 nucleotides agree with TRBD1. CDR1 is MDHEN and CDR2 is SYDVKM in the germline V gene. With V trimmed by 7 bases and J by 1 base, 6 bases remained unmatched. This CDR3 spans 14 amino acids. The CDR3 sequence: CASNPSGGNTEAFF. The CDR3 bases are TGTGCCAGCAATCCATCAGGGGGGAACACTGAAGCTTTCTTT. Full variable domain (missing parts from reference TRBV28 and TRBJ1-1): DVKVTQSSRYLVKRTGEKVFLECVQDMDHENMFWYRQDPGLGLRLIYFSYDVKMKEKGDIPEGYSVSREKKERFSLILESASTNQTSMYLCASNPSGGNTEAFFGQGTRLTVV.

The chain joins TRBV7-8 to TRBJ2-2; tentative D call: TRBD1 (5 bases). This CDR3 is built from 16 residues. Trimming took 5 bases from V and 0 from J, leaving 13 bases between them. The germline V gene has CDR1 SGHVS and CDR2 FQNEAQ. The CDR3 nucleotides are TGTGCCAGCAGCGCGCGACAGAACACGAACACCGGGGAGCTGTTTTTT. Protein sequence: CASSARQNTNTGELFF.

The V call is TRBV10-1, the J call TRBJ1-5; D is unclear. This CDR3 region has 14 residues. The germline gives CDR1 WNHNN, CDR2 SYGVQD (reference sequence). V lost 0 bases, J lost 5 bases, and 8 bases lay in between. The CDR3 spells CASSESVGDQPQHF. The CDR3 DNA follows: TGCGCCAGCAGTGAGTCCGTCGGAGATCAGCCCCAGCATTTT.

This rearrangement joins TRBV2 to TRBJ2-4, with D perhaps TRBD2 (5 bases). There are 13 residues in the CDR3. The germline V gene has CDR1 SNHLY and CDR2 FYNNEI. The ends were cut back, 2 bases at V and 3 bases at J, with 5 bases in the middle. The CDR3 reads CASSETSKNIQYF. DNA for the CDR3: TGTGCCAGCAGTGAAACTAGCAAAAACATTCAGTACTTC.

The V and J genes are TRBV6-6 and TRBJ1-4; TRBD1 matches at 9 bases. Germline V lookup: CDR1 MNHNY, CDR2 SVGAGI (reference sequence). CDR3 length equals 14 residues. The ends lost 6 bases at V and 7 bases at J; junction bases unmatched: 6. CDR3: CASRLQGAGEKLFF. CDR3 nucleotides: TGTGCCAGCAGATTACAGGGGGCGGGTGAAAAACTGTTTTTT.